The entry below describes one TCR beta chain. Its antigen is not known. V was pared by 2 bases and J by 1 base, with 4 bases of the junction left unmatched. The CDR3 consists of 15 residues. Germline CDR1 MNHNS, CDR2 SASEGT. This specimen belongs to a study of cytomegalovirus exposure and HLA in healthy donors. Whole-study results and caveats: TRBV6-2, TRBV6-3 and some other V segments were unresolvable in 87-base-pair reads.

Amplification used 60 Vbeta primers and 13 Jbeta primers. Measured with immunoSEQ multiplex PCR; TCRdb has only the in-frame clones, and not every one. This sample's clone table lists about 150,000 clones. The sample comprised PBMCs. The clonotype originates from a woman in her forties or fifties in good health and CMV-seronegative. The V call is TRBV6-1, the J call TRBJ2-7; TRBD1 agrees at 8 bases. CDR3 residues: CASSEPRDRSYEQYF. The CDR3 bases are TGTGCCAGCAGTGAACCTCGGGACAGGTCCTACGAGCAGTACTTC.